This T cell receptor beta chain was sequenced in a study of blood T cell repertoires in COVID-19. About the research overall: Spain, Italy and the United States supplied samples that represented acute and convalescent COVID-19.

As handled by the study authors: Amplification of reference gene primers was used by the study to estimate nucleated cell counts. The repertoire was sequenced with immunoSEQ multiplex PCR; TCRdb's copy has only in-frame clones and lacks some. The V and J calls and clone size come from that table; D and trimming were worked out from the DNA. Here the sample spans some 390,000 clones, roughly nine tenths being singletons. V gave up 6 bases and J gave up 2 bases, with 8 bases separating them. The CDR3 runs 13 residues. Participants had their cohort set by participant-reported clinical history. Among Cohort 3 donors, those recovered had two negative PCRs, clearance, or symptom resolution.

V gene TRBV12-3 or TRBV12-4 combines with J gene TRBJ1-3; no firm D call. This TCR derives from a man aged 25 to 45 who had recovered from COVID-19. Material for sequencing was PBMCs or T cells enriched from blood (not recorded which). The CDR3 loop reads CASSPWPGNTIYF. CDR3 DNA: TGTGCCAGCAGCCCATGGCCTGGAAACACCATATATTTT.